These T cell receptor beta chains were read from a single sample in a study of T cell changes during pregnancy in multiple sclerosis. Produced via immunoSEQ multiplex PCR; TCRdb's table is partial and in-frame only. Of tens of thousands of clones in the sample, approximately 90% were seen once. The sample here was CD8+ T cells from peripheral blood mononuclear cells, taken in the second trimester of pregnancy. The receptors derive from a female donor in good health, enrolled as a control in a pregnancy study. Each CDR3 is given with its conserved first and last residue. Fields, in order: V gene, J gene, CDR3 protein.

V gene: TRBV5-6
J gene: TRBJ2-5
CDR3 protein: CASSLAPWGTQETQYF

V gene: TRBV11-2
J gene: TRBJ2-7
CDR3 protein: CASSSTDYEQYF

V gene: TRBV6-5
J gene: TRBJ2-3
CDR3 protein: CASSPLDGSTDTQYF

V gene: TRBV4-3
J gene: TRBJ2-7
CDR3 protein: CASSQDFSIYNYEQYF

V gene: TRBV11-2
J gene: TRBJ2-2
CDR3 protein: CASSLGEGLTGELFF

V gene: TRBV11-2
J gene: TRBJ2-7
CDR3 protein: CASSFHRQVPSDEQYF

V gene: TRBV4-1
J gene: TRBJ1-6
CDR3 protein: CASTTRTDYNSPLHF

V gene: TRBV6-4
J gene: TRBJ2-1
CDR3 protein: CASSRLAGAGNEQFF

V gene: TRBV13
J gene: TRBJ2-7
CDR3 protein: CASSSTGYEQYF

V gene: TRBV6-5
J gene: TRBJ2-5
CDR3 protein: CASSYGTLRGQETQYF

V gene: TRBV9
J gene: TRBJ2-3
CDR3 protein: CASSVGRDVDTQYF

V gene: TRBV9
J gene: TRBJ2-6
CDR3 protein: CASSELAGVSGANVLTF

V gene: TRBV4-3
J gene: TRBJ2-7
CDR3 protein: CASSQEGGTGGYEQYF

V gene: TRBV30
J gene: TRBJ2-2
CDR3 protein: CAWASGRATGELFF

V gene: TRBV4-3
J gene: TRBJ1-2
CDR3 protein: CASSQGTDGLRGYTF

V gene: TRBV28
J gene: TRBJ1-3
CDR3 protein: CASSLDRGSGNTIYF

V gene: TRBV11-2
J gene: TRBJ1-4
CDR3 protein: CASSFRASGFNEKLFF

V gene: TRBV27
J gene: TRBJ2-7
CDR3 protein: CASSFGRGVEQYF

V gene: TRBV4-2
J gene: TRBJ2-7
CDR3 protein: CASSDPGTGLSSYEQYF

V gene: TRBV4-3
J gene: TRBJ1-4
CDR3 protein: CASSPTFATNEKLFF

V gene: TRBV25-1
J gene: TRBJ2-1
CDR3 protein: CASSEGGGDSNEQFF

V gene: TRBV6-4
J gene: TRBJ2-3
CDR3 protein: CASSPLAGDHGTQYF

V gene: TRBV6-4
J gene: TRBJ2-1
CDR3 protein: CASSPGLEADEQFF

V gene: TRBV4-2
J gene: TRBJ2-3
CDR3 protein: CASSQGGGGADTQYF

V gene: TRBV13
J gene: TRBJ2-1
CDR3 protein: CASSLEGGPHNEQFF

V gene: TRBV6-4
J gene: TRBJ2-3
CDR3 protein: CASANHPGQITDTQYF

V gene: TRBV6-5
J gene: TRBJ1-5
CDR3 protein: CASSRQGVNQPQHF

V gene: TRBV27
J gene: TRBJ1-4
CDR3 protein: CASSLSLTATNEKLFF

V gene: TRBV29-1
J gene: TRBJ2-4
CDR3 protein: CSVGQGVDIQYF

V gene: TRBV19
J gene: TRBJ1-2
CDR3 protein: CASSFWAGDGYTF

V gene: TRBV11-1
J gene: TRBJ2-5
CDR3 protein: CASSFWPSGEETQYF

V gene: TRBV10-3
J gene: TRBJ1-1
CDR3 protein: CAISETGARTEAFF

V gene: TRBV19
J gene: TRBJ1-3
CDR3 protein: CASSIERYRGNTIYF

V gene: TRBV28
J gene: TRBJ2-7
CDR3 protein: CASSLCLSCPSEQYF

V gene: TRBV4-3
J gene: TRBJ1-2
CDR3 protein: CASSQDSDRWGYGYTF

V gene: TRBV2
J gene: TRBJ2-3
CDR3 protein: CARLQESTDTQYF